These 8 T cell receptor beta chains were all obtained from the same sample, sequenced in a study of radiotherapy plus CTLA-4 blockade in lung cancer. Method: immunoSEQ multiplex PCR; TCRdb's copy keeps in-frame clones and lacks some. The sample carries roughly 54,000 clones, almost 85% recorded once. Sequencing was performed on peripheral blood, taken from a patient treated with radiotherapy plus ipilimumab. Receptors were obtained from a human donor with non-small cell lung cancer whose response to radiotherapy plus ipilimumab could not be evaluated.

The chain employs TRBV4-3 and TRBJ1-3; 10 positions match TRBD1. Germline V gene lookup returns CDR1 LGHNA and CDR2 YSLEER. J gave up 3 bases and V 3 bases, and 2 bases lay outside the gene matches. This CDR3 has 15 amino acids. DNA of the CDR3: TGCGCCAGCAGCCAGGGGACAGGGGATGGAAACACCATATATTTT. Its protein is CASSQGTGDGNTIYF.

The gene calls are TRBV4-3 and TRBJ2-7, with 8 bases fitting TRBD2. Germline-derived CDR1 and CDR2 are LGHNA and YSLEER. J lost 1 base, V lost 0 bases, and 2 bases had no gene match. This CDR3 is 15 amino acids long. As DNA, the CDR3 is TGCGCCAGCAGCCAAGATCTAGCGGGTTCCTACGAGCAGTACTTC. This encodes CASSQDLAGSYEQYF.

DNA for the CDR3: TGTACAACAGGGGGAGGTATGGCCTACGAGCAGTACTTC. It encodes CTTGGGMAYEQYF. The rearrangement links TRBV28 to TRBJ2-7, with 8 bases identical to TRBD1. The CDR3 spans 13 residues. CDR1 and CDR2 from the germline V gene are MDHEN and SYDVKM.

This chain links TRBV2 with TRBJ1-1; D not resolved. The germline V and J ends were trimmed by 3 bases and 1 base, with 12 bases remaining between them. The CDR3 length is 15 residues. The germline gives CDR1 SNHLY, CDR2 FYNNEI. CDR3: CASSEPRAGNTEAFF. The CDR3 DNA sequence: TGTGCCAGCAGTGAGCCACGGGCGGGGAACACTGAAGCTTTCTTT.

The chain is built from TRBV27 and TRBJ2-1; D is perhaps TRBD1 (6 bases). V lost 2 bases to trimming and J lost 7 bases, with 9 bases between them. The CDR3 consists of 13 residues. Germline CDR1 and CDR2: MNHEY and SMNVEV (reference sequence). CDR3 protein: CASSLLQGNEQFF. CDR3 DNA: TGTGCCAGCAGTTTACTTCAGGGGAATGAGCAGTTCTTC.

The sample holds one count of this clone. This sequence joins TRBV13 and TRBJ2-7, with D perhaps TRBD2 (5 bases). Per germline, CDR1 PRHDT and CDR2 FYEKMQ (reference sequence). V lost 0 bases to trimming and J lost 4 bases, with 7 bases between them. The CDR3 consists of 13 residues. CDR3 protein: CASSLGSGYEQYF. In DNA, the CDR3 is TGTGCCAGCAGCTTAGGGTCGGGGTACGAGCAGTACTTC.

This clone was observed a single time. The rearrangement links TRBV7-2 to TRBJ2-3; D gene unclear. The CDR3 totals 13 residues. Germline V CDR1 and CDR2: SGHTA, FQGNSA. With 2 bases removed from V and 8 bases from J, the gap between germline ends came to 11 bases. Here the CDR3 DNA reads TGTGCCAGCAGCTTACAGGTTGAGAGTACGCAGTATTTT. It translates to CASSLQVESTQYF.

In DNA form, the CDR3 reads TGCGCCAGCAGCCAAGAAGGGACAGGGACCTACGAGCAGTACTTC. Translating it yields CASSQEGTGTYEQYF. This rearrangement joins TRBV4-3 to TRBJ2-7; 9 nucleotides match TRBD1. The CDR3 extends over 15 amino acids. CDR1 is LGHNA, CDR2 YSLEER, per germline. The junction had 2 bases not matched to a gene; V was cut back by 0 bases and J by 2 bases.